This entry lists 30 T cell receptor beta chains sequenced from one sample in a study of identical twins. Via MiXCR, TCRdb re-called the 5' RACE reads, giving one row per CDR3 protein. The table has approximately 230,000 distinct CDR3 sequences, 6.5% to 8% seen once. The sample was also reused in another study, on T cells expressing NK-cell markers.

Sequencing used CD8+ T cells sorted from blood. These TCRs come from a woman aged 18-29 years in good health.

This clonotype was recorded many times. This chain joins TRBV5-6 and TRBJ2-1, with 14 bases matching TRBD2. The CDR3 is 18 amino acids. J was trimmed by 8 bases and V by 4 bases; bases with no gene match: 14. Germline CDR1 reads SGHDT; CDR2 reads YYEEEE. In DNA form, the CDR3 reads TGTGCCAGCAGCGCCCCTGAGGGACTAGCGGGAGTAAGGGATGAGCAGTTCTTC. As protein: CASSAPEGLAGVRDEQFF.

As regards this clonotype: A much larger clone differs by one base, so this may be a read error. Without the conserved terminal phenylalanine or tryptophan, this CDR3 likely stems from a read error. This chain uses TRBV5-4 with TRBJ2-3, with D perhaps being TRBD1 or TRBD2 (5 bases each). V lost 1 base to trimming and J lost 6 bases, with 9 bases between them. CDR1 and CDR2 from the germline V gene are SGHNT and YYREEE (reference sequence). The CDR3 runs 13 residues. This chain's CDR3 is CASSLRGADTQYY. The CDR3 region has the DNA TGTGCCAGCAGCTTGAGAGGGGCCGATACGCAGTATTAT.

This clonotype was observed many times. The V gene is TRBV29-1, the J gene TRBJ2-7; the D is unclear. The V gene's germline CDR1 is SQVTM and CDR2 ANQGSEA. The CDR3 totals 15 residues. Trimming removed 0 bases at V and 1 base at J, with 13 bases between. This chain's CDR3 is CSVEDPRPLSYEQYF. The CDR3 nucleotides are TGCAGCGTTGAAGACCCCAGGCCGTTGTCCTACGAGCAGTACTTC.

This clonotype has at least ten counts. This sequence joins TRBV9 and TRBJ2-1; D perhaps matches TRBD2 (5 bases). This CDR3 spans 15 amino acids. Trimming stripped 2 bases from V and 0 bases from J, with 9 bases between. Germline loops: CDR1 SGDLS, CDR2 YYNGEE. CDR3 in DNA: TGTGCCAGCAGCGTGGGAGCGAGCTCCTACAATGAGCAGTTCTTC. Protein sequence: CASSVGASSYNEQFF.

This clonotype was seen a few times. The chain is built from TRBV29-1 and TRBJ2-3, with a possible D match to TRBD2 (6 bases). This CDR3 comprises 16 residues. Germline V CDR1 and CDR2: SQVTM, ANQGSEA. Trimming removed 6 bases at V and 5 bases at J, with 24 bases between. CDR3 in DNA: TGCAGCGTGGCCGGGACTGATGGGGGAGCCGGAGATACGCAGTATTTT. Its translation: CSVAGTDGGAGDTQYF.

This clonotype was detected only a few times. This chain connects TRBV27 to TRBJ2-7; possible D gene TRBD2, 6 bases. Trimming took 5 bases from V and 5 from J, leaving 10 bases between them. This CDR3 has 12 residues. Germline V lookup: CDR1 MNHEY, CDR2 SMNVEV (reference sequence). The CDR3 nucleotides read TGTGCCAGCAGTCGACGGGGGAACGAGCAGTACTTC. It codes for CASSRRGNEQYF.

The table lists this clonotype with a few counts. The rearrangement uses TRBV9 and TRBJ2-1, with D possibly matching TRBD1 (5 bases). This CDR3 has 16 residues. Germline CDR1 reads SGDLS; CDR2 reads YYNGEE. V gave up 4 bases and J gave up 2 bases, with 16 bases separating them. The chain's CDR3 is CASSPPSGATYNEQFF. CDR3 in DNA: TGTGCCAGCAGCCCCCCCTCTGGGGCCACCTACAATGAGCAGTTCTTC.

This clonotype has ten or more counts. The chain employs TRBV29-1 and TRBJ2-1, with TRBD1 matching over 10 bases. The CDR3 loop spans 14 amino acids. Germline V gene lookup returns CDR1 SQVTM and CDR2 ANQGSEA. The V segment lost 5 bases and the J segment 6 bases; nucleotides outside the gene matches: 7. DNA of the CDR3: TGCAGCGTTTCCGGGACAGGGGCTTTCAATGAGCAGTTCTTC. Protein sequence: CSVSGTGAFNEQFF.

V is TRBV25-1 and J is TRBJ1-2; 9 bases are shared with TRBD1. Germline lookup yields CDR1 MGHDK and CDR2 SYGVNS. This CDR3 has 13 amino acids. V was clipped by 10 bases and J by 7 bases; unmatched bases: 10. The DNA for the CDR3 is TGTGCCACCGAGCCCGGGACAGGGACTGGCTACACCTTC. Encoded protein: CATEPGTGTGYTF.

There are many counts of this clonotype. The chain recombines TRBV29-1 with TRBJ1-2; 8 bases are shared with TRBD1. The CDR3 length is 14 residues. Germline V gene data show CDR1 as SQVTM and CDR2 as ANQGSEA. V lost 6 bases and J lost 8; bases outside the gene matches: 14. The CDR3 is CSVTPPDRAEGYTF. The CDR3 DNA is TGCAGCGTCACTCCCCCGGACAGGGCGGAAGGCTACACCTTC.

The chain uses TRBV4-2 and TRBJ2-2, with 11 bases that match TRBD2. V lost 5 bases and J lost 3; bases outside the gene matches: 8. The CDR3 is 17 amino acids. The germline V gene encodes CDR1 LGHNA and CDR2 YNFKEQ. The DNA for the CDR3 is TGTGCCAGCAGCTATCATAGCGGGGGGGCGGACACCGGGGAGCTGTTTTTT. Residues: CASSYHSGGADTGELFF.

V is TRBV7-9 and J is TRBJ2-5, with 8 bases matching TRBD2. The CDR3 totals 16 residues. Germline CDR1 SEHNR, CDR2 FQNEAQ (reference sequence). The V gene end was trimmed by 4 bases and the J gene end by 5 bases; junction bases not matched to a gene: 12. The CDR3 region is CASSWNQGLVRETQYF. The CDR3 nucleotides are TGTGCCAGCAGCTGGAACCAGGGACTAGTGCGGGAGACCCAGTACTTC.

This clonotype has at least ten counts. This sequence joins TRBV29-1 and TRBJ2-1; D call uncertain. V gave up 4 bases and J gave up 5 bases, with 3 bases separating them. From germline, CDR1 is SQVTM and CDR2 ANQGSEA. This CDR3 is built from 10 residues. CDR3: CSVGDNEQFF. The CDR3 DNA is TGCAGCGTTGGAGACAATGAGCAGTTCTTC.

This clonotype was counted ten times or more. J is TRBJ2-1 and V is TRBV18; a possible D gene is TRBD2 (5 bases). This CDR3 comprises 13 residues. Germline V gene lookup returns CDR1 KGHSH and CDR2 LQKENI. Trimming removed 2 bases from V and 8 bases from J, with 10 bases in between. The CDR3 DNA sequence: TGTGCCAGCTCACCAGAGGGCAGCGATGAGCAGTTCTTC. It encodes CASSPEGSDEQFF.

At least ten counts were recorded for this clonotype. The V and J genes are TRBV11-2 and TRBJ2-1; D possibly corresponds to TRBD2 (5 bases). Germline V gene sequence: CDR1 SGHAT, CDR2 FQNNGV. CDR3 size: 15 residues. V was pared by 4 bases and J by 6 bases, with 16 bases between. CDR3 bases: TGTGCCAGCAGCTACCCCGAGAGGGAGCCCAATGAGCAGTTCTTC. This codes for CASSYPEREPNEQFF.

This clonotype came up many times. This chain connects TRBV10-3 to TRBJ1-2, with D perhaps TRBD1 (6 bases). The CDR3 consists of 15 residues. The V end was cut by 2 bases, the J end by 6 bases, with 16 bases between. Germline assignment: CDR1 ENHRY and CDR2 SYGVKD. The CDR3 region has the DNA TGTGCCATCAGTGAGCTGTTGCCAGGGGCTGATGGCTACACCTTC. This translates into CAISELLPGADGYTF.

This clonotype was seen many times. An end of the junction does not agree with germline; a read error may underlie this. J is TRBJ1-2 and V is TRBV6-5; D is undetermined. The CDR3 totals 12 residues. Germline V CDR1 and CDR2: MNHEY, SVGAGI. The CDR3 loop reads CASSYSSQSWLF. The CDR3 bases are TGTGCCAGCAGTTACTCGAGCCAGTCTTGGCTCTTC.

The chain couples TRBV15 to TRBJ2-5, with TRBD1 matching 8 bases. Trimming cost V 7 bases and J 5 bases; bases outside gene matches: 6. This CDR3 contains 13 residues. In germline, CDR1 is LNHNV, CDR2 YYDKDF (reference sequence). CDR3 amino acids: CATKGQAVETQYF. For the CDR3, the DNA is TGTGCCACCAAGGGACAGGCGGTGGAGACCCAGTACTTC.

This clonotype was picked up many times. The chain has TRBV20-1 and TRBJ2-1; 8 bases match TRBD1. This CDR3 region has 13 residues. J lost 9 bases, V lost 5 bases, and 9 bases had no gene match. Germline V gives CDR1 DFQATT, CDR2 SNEGSKA (reference sequence). The CDR3 DNA is TGCAGTGCTGGACAGGGATTAGAGGGTGAGCAGTTCTTC. Translated, it gives CSAGQGLEGEQFF.

In this sample, this clonotype turned up many times. V usage is TRBV5-1 and J usage is TRBJ2-7, with D tentatively TRBD1 or TRBD2 (5 bases each). CDR3 length: 14 amino acids. Germline CDR1 and CDR2: SGHRS and YFSETQ. Trimming removed 0 bases at V and 6 bases at J, with 13 bases between. CDR3: CASSLGGESGEQYF. Here the CDR3 DNA reads TGCGCCAGCAGCTTGGGAGGGGAATCGGGCGAGCAGTACTTC.

This clonotype was seen only a few times. The V and J genes are TRBV7-2 and TRBJ2-3; TRBD2 aligns across 11 bases. Unmatched junction bases numbered 4, after V lost 4 bases and J lost 4 bases. This CDR3 region has 15 residues. Germline assignment: CDR1 SGHTA and CDR2 FQGNSA. The CDR3 nucleotides read TGTGCCAGCAGCTGGACACTAGCGGGAGCAGATACGCAGTATTTT. Translating it yields CASSWTLAGADTQYF.

This clonotype was counted many times. The J gene is TRBJ1-2, the V gene TRBV7-9, with 9 bases fitting TRBD1. The CDR3 loop spans 13 amino acids. Looked up from germline, CDR1 is SEHNR and CDR2 is FQNEAQ (reference sequence). Germline trimming cut 5 bases from V and 8 bases from J; bases unmatched to any gene: 6. The CDR3 DNA is TGTGCCAGCAGCCCCTGGACAGGGGCCGGCTACACCTTC. This translates into CASSPWTGAGYTF.

In its sample, this clonotype was seen many times. CDR3 residues: CSARGPERSYEQYF. Here the CDR3 DNA reads TGCAGTGCTAGAGGCCCTGAACGGTCCTACGAGCAGTACTTC. The chain links TRBV20-1 to TRBJ2-7; D is unclear. Germline values: CDR1 DFQATT, CDR2 SNEGSKA (reference sequence). The CDR3 consists of 14 residues. The V end was cut by 1 base, the J end by 1 base, with 11 bases between.

This clonotype is termed medium-sized. The chain employs TRBV27 and TRBJ1-6, with D unresolved. CDR3 length: 14 amino acids. The ends were cut back, 6 bases at V and 5 bases at J, with 11 bases in the middle. Per the germline V gene, CDR1 is MNHEY and CDR2 is SMNVEV (reference sequence). CDR3 in amino acids: CASSPFTNNSPLHF. CDR3 in DNA: TGTGCCAGCAGCCCATTCACGAATAATTCACCCCTCCACTTT.

The rearrangement joins TRBV20-1 to TRBJ2-7; the D is unclear. This CDR3 region has 13 residues. Germline CDR1 reads DFQATT; CDR2 reads SNEGSKA (reference sequence). The V gene lost 4 bases and the J gene lost 0 bases, with 10 bases spanning the gap. This chain's CDR3 is CSANEASSYEQYF. The CDR3 DNA follows: TGCAGTGCTAACGAGGCCAGCTCCTACGAGCAGTACTTC.

This clonotype was counted ten times or more. V usage is TRBV29-1 and J usage is TRBJ2-5; D is uncertain. This CDR3 spans 12 amino acids. Trimming left V 3 bases short and J 2 bases short, with 7 bases between. Germline loops: CDR1 SQVTM, CDR2 ANQGSEA. CDR3 DNA: TGCAGCGTTGATCATCCTCAAGAGACCCAGTACTTC. Amino acid sequence: CSVDHPQETQYF. Together with reference TRBV29-1 and TRBJ2-5, the CDR3 gives the full variable domain: SAVISQKPSRDICQRGTSLTIQCQVDSQVTMMFWYRQQPGQSLTLIATANQGSEATYESGFVIDKFPISRPNLTFSTLTVSNMSPEDSSIYLCSVDHPQETQYFGPGTRLLVL.

This sequence joins TRBV11-2 and TRBJ2-1; D call uncertain. Germline V lookup: CDR1 SGHAT, CDR2 FQNNGV. CDR3 size: 13 residues. Trimming left V 5 bases short and J 6 bases short, with 11 bases between. In DNA form, the CDR3 reads TGTGCCAGCAGCCCTCCCTATCTCAATGAGCAGTTCTTC. This translates into CASSPPYLNEQFF.

This clonotype was detected ten times or more. The gene calls are TRBV11-2 and TRBJ2-5; TRBD2 agrees at 9 bases. V lost 0 bases to trimming and J lost 5 bases; unmatched junction nucleotides: 13. This CDR3 spans 18 amino acids. Germline CDR1 is SGHAT and CDR2 is FQNNGV. The CDR3 reads CASSLEGTSTPSWETQYF. CDR3 nucleotides: TGTGCCAGCAGCTTAGAGGGGACTAGCACCCCGTCGTGGGAGACCCAGTACTTC.

There are many counts of this clonotype. J is TRBJ2-7 and V is TRBV20-1; TRBD1 might be the D (6 bases). CDR3 length equals 14 residues. The germline gives CDR1 DFQATT, CDR2 SNEGSKA (reference sequence). Trimming cost V 5 bases and J 4 bases, with 18 bases left between them. In DNA form, the CDR3 reads TGCAGTGCTCCCCACCCCAGGGGTGGATACGAGCAGTACTTC. It translates to CSAPHPRGGYEQYF.

This clonotype has a count of ten or more. The chain recombines TRBV7-9 with TRBJ2-1; a weak D match, TRBD2 (5 bases). Germline CDR1 reads SEHNR; CDR2 reads FQNEAQ (reference sequence). The CDR3 totals 14 residues. The V end was cut by 3 bases, the J end by 4 bases, with 10 bases between. CDR3 protein: CASSFEGRYNEQFF. The CDR3 bases are TGTGCCAGCAGCTTTGAGGGCCGTTACAATGAGCAGTTCTTC.